The 21 T cell receptor beta chains given below trace back to one sample, sequenced in a study of spatial heterogeneity in lung cancer. Time point here: sample taken at primary tumor resection. Whole RNA came from tumor, nontumor lung or frozen PBMC and was sequenced without being sorted. TCRdb independently ran MiXCR on the 5' RACE reads; one entry per CDR3 protein. Among fewer than 55,000 distinct CDR3 sequences listed, roughly 7.6% were seen once. The input for sequencing was PBMCs, taken at surgery. The receptors here all came from a female donor with early-stage non-small cell lung cancer.

Only a few counts were recorded for this clonotype. The chain uses TRBV5-1 and TRBJ2-7; D is ambiguous. CDR1 is SGHRS, CDR2 YFSETQ, per germline. V dropped 0 bases and J dropped 0 bases, with 10 bases sitting between them. The CDR3 contains 15 residues. The CDR3 coding sequence is TGCGCCAGCAGCTTGGTAGGGCCACACTCCTACGAGCAGTACTTC. Its translation: CASSLVGPHSYEQYF.

This chain links TRBV3-1 with TRBJ2-2; D remains ambiguous. There are 15 residues in the CDR3. Germline V gene lookup returns CDR1 LGHDT and CDR2 YNNKEL (reference sequence). Deletions cut 4 bases from V and 2 bases from J, with 11 bases between. The CDR3 coding sequence is TGTGCCAGCAGCCCCTTCTCAATCAACACCGGGGAGCTGTTTTTT. Residues: CASSPFSINTGELFF.

This clonotype was counted a few times. V and J are TRBV7-8 and TRBJ2-3; 10 bases are a match to TRBD2. Germline CDR1 is SGHVS and CDR2 is FQNEAQ. Trimming removed 5 bases from V and 5 bases from J; junction bases left unmatched: 13. There are 17 residues in the CDR3. CDR3 amino acids: CASSPYLLAGVRDTQYF. Here the CDR3 DNA reads TGTGCCAGCAGCCCCTATCTTCTAGCGGGGGTACGAGATACGCAGTATTTT.

The CDR3, as DNA: TGTGCCAGCAGCCCCCGAGATAAAGCGGGCGAGCAGTACTTC. It is translated as CASSPRDKAGEQYF. This chain links TRBV3-1 with TRBJ2-7; possibly TRBD2 for D (6 bases). The CDR3 runs 14 residues. Trimming removed 4 bases at V and 6 bases at J, with 16 bases between. Germline assignment: CDR1 LGHDT and CDR2 YNNKEL (reference sequence).

The chain has TRBV2 and TRBJ2-5, with 7 bases lining up with TRBD1. J gave up 11 bases and V 4 bases, and 10 bases lay outside the gene matches. The germline V gene encodes CDR1 SNHLY and CDR2 FYNNEI. The CDR3 length is 13 residues. The CDR3 is CASSVDRQNLQYF. The DNA for the CDR3 is TGTGCCAGCAGTGTGGACAGGCAGAACCTTCAGTACTTC.

This clonotype was recorded at least ten times. The genes are TRBV6-2 or TRBV6-3 and TRBJ2-1, with 8 bases aligning to TRBD1. The junction had 8 bases not matched to a gene; V was cut back by 8 bases and J by 2 bases. CDR3 length: 15 amino acids. Germline V gene data show CDR1 as MNHEY and CDR2 as SVGEGT. For the CDR3, the DNA is TGTGCCAGCGAGGACAGGGCAGTAGCCTACAATGAGCAGTTCTTC. Its translation is CASEDRAVAYNEQFF.

This clonotype was seen a handful of times. V is TRBV4-3 and J is TRBJ1-1; D call uncertain. Deletions cut 0 bases from V and 5 bases from J, with 10 bases between. This CDR3 spans 14 amino acids. Per germline, CDR1 LGHNA and CDR2 YSLEER. CDR3 amino acids: CASSQDRDGTEAFF. Here the CDR3 DNA reads TGCGCCAGCAGCCAAGATCGGGATGGGACTGAAGCTTTCTTT.

The chain links TRBV6-2 or TRBV6-3 to TRBJ1-4; D perhaps matches TRBD1 (5 bases). CDR3 length: 15 residues. V lost 2 bases, J lost 8 bases, and 15 bases lay in between. Germline assignment: CDR1 MNHEY and CDR2 SVGEGT. CDR3 in DNA: TGTGCCAGCAGTTACGGGAGGGGTAAGGCAGAAAAACTGTTTTTT. Protein: CASSYGRGKAEKLFF.

This clonotype was detected ten times or more. The rearrangement links TRBV24-1 to TRBJ2-3; 9 nucleotides align to TRBD2. The CDR3 has 17 residues. Trimming cost V 4 bases and J 3 bases; bases outside gene matches: 10. Germline values: CDR1 KGHDR, CDR2 SFDVKD. The CDR3 DNA sequence: TGTGCCACCAGTGACCCTGGGACTAGCTGGGGGACAGATACGCAGTATTTT. Amino acid sequence: CATSDPGTSWGTDTQYF.

The sample holds a few counts of this clonotype. The V gene is TRBV4-2, the J gene TRBJ1-1; a weak D match, TRBD1 (5 bases). Germline V gene lookup returns CDR1 LGHNA and CDR2 YNFKEQ. The CDR3 sequence is 14 residues long. Trimming took off 4 bases at V and 6 bases at J, with 15 bases between the two ends. The CDR3 bases are TGTGCCAGCAGCCCTAGTGGGACTCCGGCTGAAGCTTTCTTT. This gives the protein CASSPSGTPAEAFF.

The gene calls are TRBV12-3 or TRBV12-4 and TRBJ1-1; D gene ambiguous. The germline V and J ends were trimmed by 1 base and 5 bases, with 8 bases remaining between them. CDR3 length: 13 residues. The CDR3 DNA reads TGTGCCAGCAGTTTAGGAGGGAGGACTGAAGCTTTCTTT. Protein product: CASSLGGRTEAFF.

Here the CDR3 reads CATSRDLAGPYNEQFF. The CDR3 nucleotides read TGTGCCACCAGCAGAGATCTCGCGGGGCCTTACAATGAGCAGTTCTTC. This chain links TRBV15 with TRBJ2-1; D might be TRBD2 (6 bases). The CDR3 runs 16 residues. Trimming pared 0 bases from V and 4 bases from J, leaving 13 bases between. CDR1 is LNHNV, CDR2 YYDKDF, per germline (reference sequence).

This clonotype showed up many times. The chain links TRBV7-2 to TRBJ2-5, with 8 bases lining up with TRBD2. The J segment lost 4 bases and the V segment lost 5 bases, leaving 9 bases of the junction unmatched. The CDR3 runs 15 residues. Germline-derived CDR1 and CDR2 are SGHTA and FQGNSA. CDR3 coding DNA: TGTGCCAGCAGCCCTCGACTAGCGCCCCCAGAGACCCAGTACTTC. It yields the protein CASSPRLAPPETQYF.

The chain has TRBV12-3 or TRBV12-4 and TRBJ2-5; D gene ambiguous. The CDR3 has 13 amino acids. The V gene lost 7 bases and the J gene lost 5 bases, with 14 bases spanning the gap. The CDR3 spells CASTLGNRETQYF. The CDR3 DNA sequence: TGTGCCAGCACCCTGGGGAACCGGGAGACCCAGTACTTC.

The chain combines TRBV6-2 or TRBV6-3 with TRBJ2-7; a possible D gene is TRBD2 (6 bases). Between the trimmed V and J ends, which lost 2 bases and 0 bases, there was a span of 17 bases. The CDR3 has 17 residues. The germline V gene has CDR1 MNHEY and CDR2 SVGEGT. The CDR3 DNA follows: TGTGCCAGCAGTTACGCGCGACCGGGACTCTTCTCCTACGAGCAGTACTTC. It specifies CASSYARPGLFSYEQYF.

In this sample, this clonotype turned up a few times. The chain joins TRBV7-8 to TRBJ1-2; TRBD1 matches 7 bases. CDR3 size: 17 residues. CDR1 is SGHVS, CDR2 FQNEAQ, per germline. V shed 1 base, J shed 4 bases, and the junction held 12 bases outside the gene matches. The DNA of the CDR3 is TGTGCCAGCAGCTTAGTGGTGACAGGGCCTTTCTTCTATGGCTACACCTTC. Its protein product is CASSLVVTGPFFYGYTF.

This clonotype was detected only a few times. J is TRBJ2-5 and V is TRBV5-1; D might be TRBD1 or TRBD2, each matching 6 bases. Looked up from germline, CDR1 is SGHRS and CDR2 is YFSETQ. The CDR3 consists of 14 residues. Trimming cost V 3 bases and J 4 bases, with 13 bases left between them. This chain's CDR3 is CASSWVGGGETQYF. The CDR3 region has the DNA TGCGCCAGCAGCTGGGTCGGGGGCGGAGAGACCCAGTACTTC.

This clonotype has only a few counts. The chain joins TRBV30 to TRBJ2-7, with 12 nucleotides matching TRBD1. The CDR3 length is 15 residues. The J segment lost 4 bases and the V segment lost 1 base, leaving 5 bases of the junction unmatched. From germline, CDR1 is GTSNPN and CDR2 SVGIG (reference sequence). CDR3 sequence (DNA): TGTGCCTGGAGTGGATGGGGACAGGGGGCTTACGAGCAGTACTTC. It yields the protein CAWSGWGQGAYEQYF.

This clonotype has only a few counts. The rearrangement uses TRBV7-9 and TRBJ1-2; weak D call: TRBD1 (5 bases). The CDR3 contains 17 residues. Germline assignment: CDR1 SEHNR and CDR2 FQNEAQ (reference sequence). V lost 3 bases to trimming and J lost 5 bases, with 22 bases between them. The CDR3: CASSFLLVGRQPYGYTF. DNA for the CDR3: TGTGCCAGCAGCTTCCTACTCGTGGGGAGACAGCCGTATGGCTACACCTTC.

This clonotype was counted many times. The chain is built from TRBV30 and TRBJ2-3; no clear D. V gave up 0 bases and J gave up 0 bases, with 7 bases separating them. CDR1 is GTSNPN, CDR2 SVGIG, per germline (reference sequence). The CDR3 has 14 residues. CDR3 loop: CAWSVVASTDTQYF. DNA of the CDR3: TGTGCCTGGAGTGTAGTGGCCAGCACAGATACGCAGTATTTT.

This clonotype was counted ten times or more. V and J are TRBV7-9 and TRBJ2-3, with 9 bases that match TRBD1. V lost 4 bases and J lost 4; bases outside the gene matches: 6. The CDR3 consists of 15 residues. The V gene's germline CDR1 is SEHNR and CDR2 FQNEAQ (reference sequence). The CDR3 DNA reads TGTGCCAGCAGCTCGGGGACAGGGCCGGCAGATACGCAGTATTTT. Its translation is CASSSGTGPADTQYF.